This T cell receptor (beta chain) was identified in a study of blood T cells in healthy people across ages. At the level of the study: The template switching approach captured approximately one barcoded beta molecule for every two T cells.

Drawing of peripheral blood yielded about 10 milliliters from each donor. Every sample yielded at least 6.5 million isolated PBMCs. It was with a sample-barcoded 5' primer and a J-beta primer mix that a second PCR of roughly 7 to 12 cycles was run. TCRdb itself ran the 5' RACE reads through MiXCR, one entry per CDR3 protein. This sample has around 500,000 distinct CDR3 sequences, with around half found just once. This clonotype was recorded at least ten times. As yet, its antigen is unknown. Study-wide points: The fall in TCR beta diversity per million T cells was roughly linear with age.

Germline V gives CDR1 MNHEY, CDR2 SVGAGI. CDR3 length: 15 amino acids. Trimming at V came to 4 bases and at J to 3 bases, leaving 8 bases not matched to a gene. The chain employs TRBV6-5 and TRBJ2-7, with 8 bases identical to TRBD1. The source material was blood. The TCR was taken from a man older than 75 in good health. CDR3 loop: CASSSFQGADYEQYF. The CDR3 DNA is TGTGCCAGCAGTTCCTTCCAGGGGGCCGACTACGAGCAGTACTTC.